This TCR beta chain emerged from a study of blood T cells in healthy people across ages. A second PCR of 7 to 11 cycles used a sample-barcoded 5' primer and a J-beta primer mix. TCRdb ran MiXCR on the 5' RACE reads and lists one entry per CDR3 protein. The sample comprises about 930,000 distinct CDR3 sequences, 25% to 35% of which are singletons, and roughly 10% rests with the top ten. The study isolated at least 6 million PBMCs from each sample. This CDR3 is 14 amino acids long. Per germline, CDR1 SGHTA and CDR2 FQGNSA. V shed 5 bases, J shed 4 bases, and the junction held 4 bases outside the gene matches. This clonotype was picked up many times. These same records also appear under a second study, on T cells of mothers and their children.

The chain joins TRBV7-2 to TRBJ1-4; 7 bases match TRBD1. Sample: blood. The source is a woman aged 40 to 50 in good health. The CDR3 DNA reads TGTGCCAGCAGCCGGGGACAGCTTAATGAAAAACTGTTTTTT. Translation gives CASSRGQLNEKLFF.